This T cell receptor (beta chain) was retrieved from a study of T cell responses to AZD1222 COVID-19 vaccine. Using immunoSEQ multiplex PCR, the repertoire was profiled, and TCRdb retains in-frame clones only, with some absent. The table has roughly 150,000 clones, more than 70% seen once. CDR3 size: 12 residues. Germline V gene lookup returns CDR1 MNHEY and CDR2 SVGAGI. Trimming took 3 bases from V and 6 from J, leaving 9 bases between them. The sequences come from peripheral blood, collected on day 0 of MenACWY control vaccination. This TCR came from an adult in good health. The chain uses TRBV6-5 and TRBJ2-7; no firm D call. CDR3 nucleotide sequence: TGTGCCAGCAGTTATCGGAACTCCGAGCAGTACTTC. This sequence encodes CASSYRNSEQYF.